This T cell receptor (beta chain) was observed in a study of T cell responses to AZD1222 COVID-19 vaccine. Overall study findings and caveats: Spike-specific TCR breadth and depth both grew after two AZD1222 doses. Donor demographics were predominantly white British with a female majority; clonal diversity may be underestimated.

On this clone itself: Its antigen is currently unknown.

The protocol was immunoSEQ multiplex PCR, while the TCRdb copy is restricted to in-frame clones and leaves out a portion. The sample lists over 150,000 clones, approximately 88% occurring once. The CDR3 loop spans 15 amino acids. Looked up from germline, CDR1 is MDHEN and CDR2 is SYDVKM. Trimming at V came to 6 bases and at J to 6 bases, leaving 7 bases not matched to a gene. The sample was peripheral blood, taken 28 days after the second AZD1222 dose. The TCR originated in an adult who received the AZD1222 COVID-19 vaccine. V gene TRBV28 combines with J gene TRBJ2-1; 11 bases are a match to TRBD2. The CDR3 coding sequence is TGTGCCAGCAGCCGTACTAGCGGGGGACGCAATGAGCAGTTCTTC. Amino acids: CASSRTSGGRNEQFF.